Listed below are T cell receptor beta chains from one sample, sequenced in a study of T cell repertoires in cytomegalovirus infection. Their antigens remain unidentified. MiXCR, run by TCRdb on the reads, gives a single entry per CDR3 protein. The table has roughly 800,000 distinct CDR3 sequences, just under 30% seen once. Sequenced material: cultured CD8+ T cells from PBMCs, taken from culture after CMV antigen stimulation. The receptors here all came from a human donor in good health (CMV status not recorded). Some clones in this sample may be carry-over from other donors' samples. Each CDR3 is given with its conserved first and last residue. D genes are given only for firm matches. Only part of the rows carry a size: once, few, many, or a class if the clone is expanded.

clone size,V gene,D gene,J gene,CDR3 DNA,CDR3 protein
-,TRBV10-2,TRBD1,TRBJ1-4,TGCGCCACCCTAAATTCCGGGACAGAAAATGAAAAACTGTTTTTT,CATLNSGTENEKLFF
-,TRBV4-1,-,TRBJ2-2,TGCGCCAGCAGCCTTTCCCTGGCCGACACCGGGGAGCTGTTTTTT,CASSLSLADTGELFF
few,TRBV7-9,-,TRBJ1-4,TGTGCCAGCAGCCCTGGGGAAACCAATGAAAAACTGTTTTTT,CASSPGETNEKLFF
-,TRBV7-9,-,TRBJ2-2,TGTGCCAGCAGCTTAGTGGCGCGGGACCCATTGGGACCCGGGGAGCTGTTTTTT,CASSLVARDPLGPGELFF
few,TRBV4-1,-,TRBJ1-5,TGCGCCAGCAGCCAAGTTTCTGACAGGAGGAGTCAGCCCCAGCATTTT,CASSQVSDRRSQPQHF
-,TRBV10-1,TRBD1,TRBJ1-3,TGCGCCAGCAGACGGGACAGGGGGTCTGGAAACACCATATATTTT,CASRRDRGSGNTIYF
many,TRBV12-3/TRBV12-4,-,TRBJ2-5,TGTGCCAGCAGCCTAGGGGGGGCGCGTGAGACCCAGTACTTC,CASSLGGARETQYF
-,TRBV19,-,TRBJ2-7,TGTGCCAGTAGTATCTTTGGACGCTCCTACGAGCAGTACTTC,CASSIFGRSYEQYF
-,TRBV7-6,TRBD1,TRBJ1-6,TGTGCCAGCAGCTCTGGGACAGGGACTGAACCCAATTCACCCCTCCACTTT,CASSSGTGTEPNSPLHF
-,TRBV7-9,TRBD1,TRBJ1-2,TGTGCCAGCAGATTAATTGACAGGGAGGTCGTGGATGGCTACACCTTC,CASRLIDREVVDGYTF
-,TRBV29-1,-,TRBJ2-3,TGCAGCGTCCCCATAGACAGTCCCTACACAGATACGCAGTATTTT,CSVPIDSPYTDTQYF
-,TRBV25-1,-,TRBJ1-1,TGTGCCAGCAGTCCCTTGGAAGTTTTTATCAACACTGAAGCTTTCTTT,CASSPLEVFINTEAFF
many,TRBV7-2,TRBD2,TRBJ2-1,TGTGCCAGCAGCTTATACAGTCGACCGGGACTAAAAGATGAGCAGTTCTTC,CASSLYSRPGLKDEQFF
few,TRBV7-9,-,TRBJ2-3,TGTGCCAGCAGCTTAGAGACTTATAGCACAGATACGCAGTATTTT,CASSLETYSTDTQYF
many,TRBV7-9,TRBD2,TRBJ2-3,TGTGCCAGCAGCCGACTAGCGGGGGGGGAGACGCAGTATTTT,CASSRLAGGETQYF
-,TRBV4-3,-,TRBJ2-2,TGCGCCAGCAGCCAAGAAAGACCGAACACCGGGGAGCTGTTTTTT,CASSQERPNTGELFF
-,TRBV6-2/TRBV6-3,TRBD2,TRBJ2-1,TGTGCTGGCGGGGGGGAAATCTACAATGAGCAGTTCTTC,CAGGGEIYNEQFF
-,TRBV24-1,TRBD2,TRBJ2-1,TGTGCCACCACCCCCCTAGCGGGGGCCCGCCGGGAGCAGTTCTTC,CATTPLAGARREQFF
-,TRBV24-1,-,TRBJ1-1,TGTGCCACCAGAGGATCGGGACTCAAAAACACTGAAGCTTTCTTT,CATRGSGLKNTEAFF
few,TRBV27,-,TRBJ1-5,TGTGCCAGCAGTTTTGGCACAAACAATCAGCCCCAGCATTTT,CASSFGTNNQPQHF
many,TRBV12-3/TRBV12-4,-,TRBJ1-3,TGTGCCAGCAAGGGTTCTGGAAACACCATATATTTT,CASKGSGNTIYF
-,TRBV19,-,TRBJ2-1,TGTGCCAGTTGGGACATGTACAATGAGCAGTTCTTC,CASWDMYNEQFF
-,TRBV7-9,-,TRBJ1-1,TGTGCCAGCAGCTTAGGGTGGAGAAATGAAGCTTTCTTT,CASSLGWRNEAFF
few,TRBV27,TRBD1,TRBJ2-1,TGTGCCAGCAGTTTTCAGGGACAGGGGATGGATGAGCAGTTCTTC,CASSFQGQGMDEQFF
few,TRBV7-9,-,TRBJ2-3,TGTGCCAGCAGCTCCCCCCTGGCGGGGGCCCACCATAGCACAGATACGCAGTATTTT,CASSSPLAGAHHSTDTQYF
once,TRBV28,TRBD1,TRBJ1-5,TGTGCCAGCAGCTTACAGGGGTATGGTCAGCCCCAGCATTTT,CASSLQGYGQPQHF
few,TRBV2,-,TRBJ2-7,TGTGCCAGCAATCTAGAGAGCTACGAGCAGTACTTC,CASNLESYEQYF
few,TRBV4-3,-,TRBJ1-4,TGCGCCAGCAGCCAAAGTAGAGGCAGAGGGACGTTTTTT,CASSQSRGRGTFF
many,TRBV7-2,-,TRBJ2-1,TGTGCCAGCAGCCTCCCGACAGAATACAATGAGCAGTTCTTC,CASSLPTEYNEQFF
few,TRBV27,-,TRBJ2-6,TGTGCCAGCACCTCTGGGGGGTCTGGGGCCAACGTCCTGACTTTC,CASTSGGSGANVLTF